The entry below gives a single T cell receptor (beta chain) sequence along with its context. Only in-frame clones appear in the TCRdb table, and some are missing; sequencing was by immunoSEQ multiplex PCR. The sample lists 80,000 to 95,000 clones, about 95% occurring once. The data are from a study of technical replicates of blood from four donors. The sequenced sample consisted of T cells isolated from PBMCs. The receptor comes from a human donor in good health.

Here the CDR3 DNA reads TGTGCCAGCACATTTGCGGCTGAAGCTTTCTTT. This encodes CASTFAAEAFF. The chain recombines TRBV6-6 with TRBJ1-1, with D uncertain. V lost 7 bases, J lost 6 bases, and 9 bases lay in between. Germline assignment: CDR1 MNHNY and CDR2 SVGAGI (reference sequence). The CDR3 runs 11 residues.